This T cell receptor (beta chain) was sequenced in a study of cytomegalovirus exposure and HLA in healthy donors. The wider study: The roughly 130 validation repertoires used the same platform as the 650 to 850 first-cohort repertoires, a later analysis reported.

General study results and limits: Around 160 TCR beta chains were listed as cytomegalovirus-associated. Generally TCR sequences proved uncommon, though certain public TCRs appeared in numerous donors.

Separation from the roughly 700-subject first cohort characterized the roughly 130-subject validation cohort, to which the donors belonged. Using immunoSEQ multiplex PCR, the repertoire was profiled, and TCRdb retains in-frame clones only, with some absent. The sample contains fewer than 300,000 clones, 88% of which appear only once. As to this clone: The antigen is not known.

V lost 5 bases, J lost 4 bases, and 12 bases lay in between. The CDR3 contains 14 residues. Germline-derived CDR1 and CDR2 are SGHVS and FNYEAQ. The source of this sequence is a woman between 18 and 30 years old in good health and CMV-seronegative. V and J are TRBV7-6 and TRBJ2-1; tentative D call: TRBD2 (6 bases). Sequencing was performed on PBMCs. Written as DNA, the CDR3 is TGTGCCAGCAGCCCCGTCGGGGGTTACAATGAGCAGTTCTTC. This codes for CASSPVGGYNEQFF.